This is a list of T cell receptor beta chains from one sample in a study of blood T cell repertoires in COVID-19. Clones were sequenced by immunoSEQ multiplex PCR, and TCRdb holds only the in-frame ones, with some missing. The sample lists about 54,000 clones, 90% occurring once. The sample comprised peripheral blood. These receptor sequences come from a woman aged 40-49 years with active COVID-19. Each CDR3 is given with its conserved first and last residue. Each record gives: J gene, clone size, V gene, D gene, CDR3 protein, CDR3 DNA. D genes are given only for firm matches. Clone size, where shown, is once, few, many, or a class for clones that have expanded.

J: TRBJ2-5
size: once
V: TRBV27
D: -
CDR3: CASSARDGRPETQYF
DNA: TGTGCCAGCAGCGCGAGGGATGGTAGACCCGAGACCCAGTACTTC

J: TRBJ2-2
size: -
V: TRBV7-9
D: -
CDR3: CASSSSRDKRELFF
DNA: TGTGCCAGCAGCTCTTCCAGGGACAAGCGGGAGCTGTTTTTT

J: TRBJ2-7
size: once
V: TRBV6-6
D: TRBD1
CDR3: CASSYGQGRTYEQYF
DNA: TGTGCCAGCAGTTATGGACAGGGGAGAACCTACGAGCAGTACTTC

J: TRBJ1-2
size: -
V: TRBV3-1/TRBV3-2
D: TRBD1
CDR3: CASSLTGDRGRYGYTF
DNA: TGTGCCAGCAGCCTAACCGGGGACAGGGGTCGGTATGGCTACACCTTC

J: TRBJ1-6
size: -
V: TRBV19
D: -
CDR3: CASRTVTNSPLHF
DNA: TGTGCCAGTCGGACAGTTACTAATTCACCCCTCCACTTT

J: TRBJ2-3
size: -
V: TRBV5-1
D: -
CDR3: CASSITGLTDTQYF
DNA: TGCGCCAGCAGCATCACAGGGTTGACAGATACGCAGTATTTT

J: TRBJ1-6
size: -
V: TRBV5-5
D: -
CDR3: CASRSPKSSYNSPLHF
DNA: TGTGCCAGCAGGAGCCCGAAGAGCTCCTATAATTCACCCCTCCACTTT

J: TRBJ2-7
size: -
V: TRBV7-8
D: TRBD2
CDR3: CASSLLAGGPYEQYF
DNA: TGTGCCAGCAGCTTGTTGGCGGGGGGGCCCTACGAGCAGTACTTC

J: TRBJ2-3
size: few
V: TRBV19
D: TRBD2
CDR3: CASSIGTSGGAQYF
DNA: TGTGCCAGTAGTATCGGGACTAGCGGGGGTGCGCAGTATTTT

J: TRBJ2-7
size: -
V: TRBV21-1
D: -
CDR3: CASSKRDSYEQYF
DNA: TGTGCCAGCAGCAAACGAGACTCCTACGAGCAGTACTTC

J: TRBJ2-2
size: -
V: TRBV11-3
D: -
CDR3: CASSLSVSGELFF
DNA: TGTGCCAGCAGCCTCTCGGTATCCGGGGAGCTGTTTTTT

J: TRBJ1-1
size: -
V: TRBV7-8
D: TRBD1
CDR3: CASSPRGTAEAFF
DNA: TGTGCCAGCAGCCCCAGAGGGACAGCTGAAGCTTTCTTT

J: TRBJ2-1
size: -
V: TRBV5-1
D: -
CDR3: CASSPARSDNEQFF
DNA: TGCGCCAGCAGCCCCGCTAGGTCCGACAATGAGCAGTTCTTC

J: TRBJ1-6
size: -
V: TRBV6-2/TRBV6-3
D: TRBD1
CDR3: CASSSDRGQNSPLHF
DNA: TGTGCCAGCAGTTCCGACAGGGGGCAGAACTCACCCCTCCACTTT

J: TRBJ2-3
size: -
V: TRBV4-3
D: -
CDR3: CASSQDLVVHTQYF
DNA: TGCGCCAGCAGCCAAGATCTAGTAGTTCATACGCAGTATTTT

J: TRBJ1-1
size: -
V: TRBV7-2
D: -
CDR3: CASSLSSTGSPGGFF
DNA: TGTGCCAGCAGCTTATCCAGCACAGGGAGTCCCGGTGGTTTCTTT

J: TRBJ1-2
size: -
V: TRBV18
D: TRBD1
CDR3: CASSPTGGETYGYTF
DNA: TGTGCCAGCTCACCAACAGGGGGGGAGACCTATGGCTACACCTTC

J: TRBJ2-7
size: -
V: TRBV20-1
D: -
CDR3: CSASRRTYEQYF
DNA: TGCAGTGCTAGTCGGAGGACCTACGAGCAGTACTTC

J: TRBJ1-2
size: once
V: TRBV4-3
D: -
CDR3: CASSQVSGIDYGYTF
DNA: TGCGCCAGCAGCCAAGTGTCAGGAATCGACTATGGCTACACCTTC

J: TRBJ2-3
size: -
V: TRBV6-5
D: -
CDR3: CASSYSIGTSTDTQYF
DNA: TGTGCCAGCAGTTACTCGATAGGGACTAGCACAGATACGCAGTATTTT

J: TRBJ1-3
size: -
V: TRBV3-1/TRBV3-2
D: TRBD1
CDR3: CASSLRTGLTRGTIYF
DNA: TGTGCCAGCAGCCTGCGGACAGGTCTCACCAGGGGCACCATATATTTT

J: TRBJ2-3
size: -
V: TRBV11-3
D: -
CDR3: CASSRTKEEYF
DNA: TGTGCCAGCAGCCGGACTAAAGAGGAGTATTTT

J: TRBJ1-4
size: -
V: TRBV6-6
D: -
CDR3: CASSYGLGGEKLFF
DNA: TGTGCCAGCAGTTACGGGCTGGGGGGGGAAAAACTGTTTTTT

J: TRBJ1-6
size: -
V: TRBV6-6
D: -
CDR3: CASSQGGPLSPLHF
DNA: TGTGCCAGCAGTCAAGGGGGACCGCTATCACCCCTCCACTTT